This T cell receptor (beta chain) was captured by sequencing in a study of OX40 agonist ivuxolimab in advanced cancers. Researchers took blood at baseline, on cycle 4 day 1, and on cycle 7 day 1. Profiling relied on immunoSEQ multiplex PCR, and the TCRdb table lists in-frame clones only, not all of them. This sample has 120,000 or so clones, with 90% to 95% found just once. Trimming cost V 7 bases and J 2 bases; bases outside gene matches: 4. The CDR3 is 13 residues long. CDR1 is SQVTM and CDR2 is ANQGSEA in the germline V gene. This TCR was recovered from an adult with an advanced solid tumor such as melanoma, head and neck, liver or kidney cancer. V gene TRBV29-1 combines with J gene TRBJ2-1, with 8 bases identical to TRBD2. This specimen was CD4+ or CD8+ T cells sorted from blood, taken in a trial of the OX40 agonist ivuxolimab. The CDR3 DNA reads TGCAGCGCTAGAGCGGGGGCCTACAATGAGCAGTTCTTC. Its translation: CSARAGAYNEQFF.